The 6 T cell receptor beta chains given below trace back to one sample, sequenced in a study of T-cell reconstitution after alpha-beta-depleted transplantation in children. Unique molecular identifiers tagged the TCRbeta library. One entry per CDR3 protein results from TCRdb running MiXCR on the PCR reads. The sample shows 540,000 or so distinct CDR3 sequences, about 23% of them seen only once. The sample here was PBMCs, mostly from graft donor cells, taken 360 days after TCRalphabeta/CD19-depleted stem cell transplant. All receptors come from a boy in the first two years of life who had a stem cell transplant for acute myeloid leukemia, so the T cells may come from the graft donor.

This clonotype showed up many times. The rearrangement joins TRBV7-9 to TRBJ2-1; D uncertain. There are 12 residues in the CDR3. Trimming removed 1 base from V and 6 bases from J, with 4 bases in between. The germline CDR1 and CDR2 sequences are SEHNR and FQNEAQ (reference sequence). The CDR3 DNA sequence: TGTGCCAGCAGCTTAGGCCTCAATGAGCAGTTCTTC. Protein product: CASSLGLNEQFF.

This clonotype was counted many times. The chain has TRBV20-1 and TRBJ2-3, with no clear D. The germline gives CDR1 DFQATT, CDR2 SNEGSKA (reference sequence). V was shortened by 3 bases and J by 4 bases, with 17 bases between the two germline ends. CDR3 length equals 15 residues. The CDR3 loop is CSARLSRSYADTQYF. As DNA, the CDR3 is TGCAGTGCTAGGCTGTCCAGATCATATGCAGATACGCAGTATTTT.

This clonotype was observed a handful of times. The chain combines TRBV6-2 or TRBV6-3 with TRBJ2-1, with TRBD2 matching 9 bases. V shed 5 bases and J 7 bases; nucleotides not matched to a gene: 9. There are 15 residues in the CDR3. Germline values: CDR1 MNHEY, CDR2 SVGEGT. The CDR3, as DNA: TGTGCCAGCAGTCCAAGCGGGGGGCAGATAAATGAGCAGTTCTTC. This encodes CASSPSGGQINEQFF.

The chain combines TRBV7-3 with TRBJ2-1, with TRBD1 matching 7 bases. CDR3 length: 14 residues. From germline, CDR1 is SGHTA and CDR2 FQGTGA. The trim removed 5 bases at V and 5 bases at J, leaving 6 bases unmatched. The CDR3 is CASSLLGQNNEQFF. In DNA, the CDR3 is TGTGCCAGCAGCCTCCTGGGACAGAACAATGAGCAGTTCTTC.

This clonotype was observed at least ten times. The chain links TRBV9 to TRBJ2-1; D is uncertain. V lost 7 bases, J lost 7 bases, and 21 bases lay in between. The germline gives CDR1 SGDLS, CDR2 YYNGEE. The CDR3 sequence is 15 residues long. CDR3 in DNA: TGTGCCAGCGGGCTTCTTAGTTTGGACCTGAATGAGCAGTTCTTC. It specifies CASGLLSLDLNEQFF.

V gene TRBV20-1 combines with J gene TRBJ2-7; unclear D gene. The CDR3 runs to 14 residues. Germline assignment: CDR1 DFQATT and CDR2 SNEGSKA (reference sequence). CDR3: CSARGTLTIYVQYV. DNA of the CDR3: TGCAGTGCTAGAGGTACTCTTACAATATACGTGCAGTACGTC.